The 30 T cell receptor beta chains presented below share a single source sample, sequenced in a study of blood T cell repertoires in COVID-19. Method: immunoSEQ multiplex PCR; TCRdb's copy keeps in-frame clones and lacks some. The data hold 100,000 or so clones, with roughly 92% observed a single time. The specimen was peripheral blood. These TCRs come from a man aged 65 to 79 with acute or convalescent COVID-19.

This chain connects TRBV11-2 to TRBJ2-2; 8 bases map to TRBD2. Germline V gives CDR1 SGHAT, CDR2 FQNNGV. V shed 1 base, J shed 3 bases, and the junction held 10 bases outside the gene matches. The CDR3 contains 18 residues. The CDR3 reads CASSLGGASGPYTGELFF. CDR3 coding DNA: TGTGCCAGCAGCTTAGGAGGGGCTAGCGGGCCATACACCGGGGAGCTGTTTTTT.

The chain joins TRBV4-1 to TRBJ2-7; D is possibly TRBD2 (7 bases). Germline V gene data show CDR1 as MGHRA and CDR2 as YSYEKL. V gave up 0 bases and J gave up 5 bases, with 17 bases separating them. This CDR3 has 16 amino acids. The CDR3 sequence is CASSQDWGGILDEQYF. CDR3 nucleotides: TGCGCCAGCAGCCAAGACTGGGGGGGCATTTTGGACGAGCAGTACTTC.

The chain recombines TRBV19 with TRBJ1-4; D gene ambiguous. This CDR3 has 15 amino acids. Trimming took 3 bases from V and 3 from J, leaving 11 bases between them. Germline lookup yields CDR1 LNHDA and CDR2 SQIVND (reference sequence). The CDR3 is CASSIFGVPNEKLFF. CDR3 coding DNA: TGTGCCAGTAGTATCTTCGGGGTACCTAATGAAAAACTGTTTTTT. Full variable domain (remainder filled in from reference TRBV19 and TRBJ1-4): DGGITQSPKYLFRKEGQNVTLSCEQNLNHDAMYWYRQDPGQGLRLIYYSQIVNDFQKGDIAEGYSVSREKKESFPLTVTSAQKNPTAFYLCASSIFGVPNEKLFFGSGTQLSVL.

The rearrangement uses TRBV28 and TRBJ2-7, with D perhaps TRBD1 (6 bases). The CDR3 is made up of 14 amino acids. Germline V gene lookup returns CDR1 MDHEN and CDR2 SYDVKM. Between the trimmed V and J ends, which lost 9 bases and 2 bases, there was a span of 17 bases. The CDR3 DNA is TGTGCCAGTACAAAAGGGGGACCCCCCTACGAGCAGTACTTC. Translated, it gives CASTKGGPPYEQYF. Looking up the rest from reference TRBV28 and TRBJ2-7 gives the full variable domain: DVKVTQSSRYLVKRTGEKVFLECVQDMDHENMFWYRQDPGLGLRLIYFSYDVKMKEKGDIPEGYSVSREKKERFSLILESASTNQTSMYLCASTKGGPPYEQYFGPGTRLTVT.

The chain is built from TRBV7-9 and TRBJ2-7; the D gene is possibly TRBD2 (5 bases). The V end lost 5 bases, the J end lost 5 bases, and 19 bases lay between the germline ends. The CDR3 consists of 15 residues. Germline-derived CDR1 and CDR2 are SEHNR and FQNEAQ (reference sequence). This CDR3 is CASSLYFREHDEQYF. Here the CDR3 DNA reads TGTGCCAGCAGCCTGTACTTCCGGGAACATGACGAGCAGTACTTC.

This clone was detected once. The chain has TRBV6-5 and TRBJ2-3; 8 bases fit TRBD2. V lost 6 bases, J lost 5 bases, and 7 bases stayed unmatched. The CDR3 runs 14 residues. The germline gives CDR1 MNHEY, CDR2 SVGAGI. The CDR3 coding sequence is TGTGCCAGCAGGCGGGAGGCCCGGAGAGATACGCAGTATTTT. This encodes CASRREARRDTQYF.

This chain connects TRBV5-4 to TRBJ1-4; TRBD1 agrees at 7 bases. Germline CDR1 and CDR2: SGHNT and YYREEE (reference sequence). Trimming removed 0 bases from V and 16 bases from J; junction bases left unmatched: 6. CDR3 length: 12 amino acids. The DNA for the CDR3 is TGTGCCAGCAGCTTGGAGGGGGCTGTGCAGTTTTTT. Translating gives CASSLEGAVQFF.

CDR3 loop: CASSSGTGGNQPQHF. Here the CDR3 DNA reads TGTGCCAGCAGTTCCGGGACAGGTGGGAATCAGCCCCAGCATTTT. The V and J genes are TRBV27 and TRBJ1-5; TRBD1 matches at 8 bases. The CDR3 has 15 residues. The germline V gene has CDR1 MNHEY and CDR2 SMNVEV (reference sequence). With V trimmed by 4 bases and J by 4 bases, 6 bases remained unmatched.

V usage is TRBV5-1 and J usage is TRBJ2-1; 10 bases fit TRBD2. Germline CDR1 is SGHRS and CDR2 is YFSETQ. The ends lost 0 bases at V and 6 bases at J; junction bases unmatched: 6. The CDR3 spans 16 residues. Here the CDR3 reads CASSLVPSGSINEQFF. The CDR3 bases are TGCGCCAGCAGCTTGGTACCTAGCGGGAGTATCAATGAGCAGTTCTTC.

This chain links TRBV6-5 with TRBJ2-1; possibly TRBD2 for D (6 bases). V gave up 8 bases and J gave up 2 bases, with 10 bases separating them. The germline gives CDR1 MNHEY, CDR2 SVGAGI. This CDR3 is 13 amino acids long. CDR3 bases: TGTGCCAGCCGGGACTTGACCTACAATGAGCAGTTCTTC. Its translation is CASRDLTYNEQFF.

The chain uses TRBV12-3 or TRBV12-4 and TRBJ1-5, with D possibly being TRBD1 (5 bases). CDR3 length: 12 amino acids. Trimming removed 6 bases at V and 4 bases at J, with 7 bases between. The CDR3, as DNA: TGTGCCAGCAGGACAGATAATCAGCCCCAGCATTTT. Its translation: CASRTDNQPQHF.

This chain connects TRBV7-2 to TRBJ2-2, with D possibly TRBD2 on 6 matching bases. Trimming took 2 bases from V and 12 from J, leaving 16 bases between them. This CDR3 is built from 14 residues. Germline V CDR1 and CDR2: SGHTA, FQGNSA. CDR3: CASSLIGGGEQLFF. DNA for the CDR3: TGTGCCAGCAGCTTAATCGGGGGTGGGGAGCAGCTGTTTTTT.

CDR3: CASSTGPDYGYTF. Written as DNA, the CDR3 is TGTGCCAGCAGTACAGGGCCAGACTATGGCTACACCTTC. The chain employs TRBV27 and TRBJ1-2; D may be TRBD1 (6 bases). This CDR3 comprises 13 residues. Trimming took 5 bases from V and 3 from J, leaving 10 bases between them. Germline-derived CDR1 and CDR2 are MNHEY and SMNVEV (reference sequence).

The chain links TRBV4-2 to TRBJ2-7; 10 nucleotides match TRBD2. The ends lost 0 bases at V and 4 bases at J; junction bases unmatched: 6. The CDR3 runs 16 residues. Germline lookup yields CDR1 LGHNA and CDR2 YNFKEQ. DNA for the CDR3: TGTGCCAGCAGCCAAGATCTGGCTAGCGGGAGTTACGAGCAGTACTTC. It translates to CASSQDLASGSYEQYF.

The chain recombines TRBV5-1 with TRBJ1-1, with 7 bases lining up with TRBD1. Germline CDR1 is SGHRS and CDR2 is YFSETQ. V gave up 2 bases and J gave up 4 bases; unmatched junction bases: 2. The CDR3 extends over 13 amino acids. CDR3 region: CASSLQGRTEAFF. The CDR3 region has the DNA TGCGCCAGCAGCTTACAGGGGCGCACTGAAGCTTTCTTT.

The V gene is TRBV7-2, the J gene TRBJ1-5, with D possibly matching TRBD1 (6 bases). Germline lookup yields CDR1 SGHTA and CDR2 FQGNSA. Trimming removed 2 bases at V and 7 bases at J, with 12 bases between. The CDR3 runs to 14 residues. The CDR3 nucleotides read TGTGCCAGCAGCTTAACCGGGACAAACCAGCCCCAGCATTTT. This translates into CASSLTGTNQPQHF.

This chain links TRBV5-5 with TRBJ2-7; D ambiguous. The length of the CDR3 is 13 residues. The V end lost 0 bases, the J end lost 2 bases, and 6 bases lay between the germline ends. CDR1 is SGHKS and CDR2 is YYEKEE in the germline V gene (reference sequence). The CDR3 DNA follows: TGTGCCAGCAGCTTGGGTTCTCCCTACGAGCAGTACTTC. This gives the protein CASSLGSPYEQYF. The complete variable domain, with remaining parts taken from reference TRBV5-5 and TRBJ2-7, reads DAGVTQSPTHLIKTRGQQVTLRCSPISGHKSVSWYQQVLGQGPQFIFQYYEKEERGRGNFPDRFSARQFPNYSSELNVNALLLGDSALYLCASSLGSPYEQYFGPGTRLTVT.

The chain joins TRBV28 to TRBJ2-3, with 7 bases aligning to TRBD2. Germline-derived CDR1 and CDR2 are MDHEN and SYDVKM. CDR3 size: 16 residues. V dropped 7 bases and J dropped 4; count of bases not matched to a gene: 14. The DNA for the CDR3 is TGTGCCAGCACCTCACCAGGAACTAGCGAGGCAGATACGCAGTATTTT. This sequence encodes CASTSPGTSEADTQYF.

The rearrangement uses TRBV3-1 (or the pseudogene TRBV3-2) and TRBJ1-5; TRBD1 might be the D (5 bases). Germline CDR1 is LGHDT and CDR2 is YNNKEL (reference sequence). The CDR3 consists of 14 residues. The V gene lost 8 bases and the J gene lost 0 bases, with 11 bases spanning the gap. CDR3 loop: CASGQRGSNQPQHF. The DNA for the CDR3 is TGTGCCAGCGGGCAAAGGGGTAGCAATCAGCCCCAGCATTTT.

The rearrangement joins TRBV12-3 or TRBV12-4 to TRBJ2-7; no firm D call. Trimming cost V 1 base and J 8 bases, with 6 bases left between them. The CDR3 spans 11 residues. CDR3 residues: CASSLGGKQYF. CDR3 coding DNA: TGTGCCAGCAGTTTAGGCGGAAAGCAGTACTTC.

The CDR3 here is CASSQYTGNTEAFF. CDR3 bases: TGCGCCAGCAGTCAGTATACCGGGAACACTGAAGCTTTCTTT. The chain couples TRBV23-1 to TRBJ1-1; D not certain. TRBV23-1 is treated as an ORF (open reading frame) with a function not yet certain. The CDR3 has 14 residues. Trimming removed 3 bases at V and 1 base at J, with 9 bases between.

V and J are TRBV6-5 and TRBJ1-4; D unclear. Trimming pared 8 bases from V and 6 bases from J, leaving 13 bases between. The CDR3 is 13 residues long. Per germline, CDR1 MNHEY and CDR2 SVGAGI. CDR3 DNA: TGTGCCAGCTCTCGGGTTCCAGATGAAAAACTGTTTTTT. Translating gives CASSRVPDEKLFF.

The CDR3 region is CASSLAGGGEKLFF. CDR3 coding DNA: TGTGCCAGCAGCTTGGCAGGGGGCGGAGAAAAACTGTTTTTT. The chain recombines TRBV5-6 with TRBJ1-4, with TRBD1 matching over 8 bases. CDR3 size: 14 residues. V lost 0 bases to trimming and J lost 8 bases; unmatched junction nucleotides: 3. The V gene's germline CDR1 is SGHDT and CDR2 YYEEEE.

The chain recombines TRBV7-9 with TRBJ1-4, with 9 bases lining up with TRBD1. Trimming removed 2 bases from V and 7 bases from J; junction bases left unmatched: 5. This CDR3 comprises 15 residues. Germline V CDR1 and CDR2: SEHNR, FQNEAQ (reference sequence). CDR3 nucleotides: TGTGCCAGCAGCTTAACGGGACAGGGTCCTGAAAAACTGTTTTTT. It is translated as CASSLTGQGPEKLFF.

V gene TRBV6-5 combines with J gene TRBJ2-4, with D perhaps TRBD1 (6 bases). CDR3 length: 11 residues. Germline V gene data show CDR1 as MNHEY and CDR2 as SVGAGI. V lost 7 bases and J 10 bases, leaving 11 bases between the germline ends. The CDR3 protein is CASIQGYIQYF. DNA for the CDR3: TGTGCCAGCATTCAGGGGTATATTCAGTACTTC.

V and J are TRBV12-3 or TRBV12-4 and TRBJ1-1, with no clear D. Trimming removed 1 base from V and 2 bases from J, with 5 bases in between. This CDR3 is built from 13 residues. This CDR3 reads CASSLVLNTEAFF. CDR3 nucleotides: TGTGCCAGCAGTTTAGTTTTAAACACTGAAGCTTTCTTT.

The CDR3: CASSSFGLAGYLSYEQYF. DNA of the CDR3: TGTGCCAGCAGTTCCTTCGGACTAGCGGGGTACCTCTCCTACGAGCAGTACTTC. The rearrangement joins TRBV28 to TRBJ2-7; 12 bases fit TRBD2. Trimming cost V 4 bases and J 0 bases; bases outside gene matches: 10. Germline-derived CDR1 and CDR2 are MDHEN and SYDVKM. This CDR3 is built from 18 residues. Filled out from reference TRBV28 and TRBJ2-7, the complete variable domain reads DVKVTQSSRYLVKRTGEKVFLECVQDMDHENMFWYRQDPGLGLRLIYFSYDVKMKEKGDIPEGYSVSREKKERFSLILESASTNQTSMYLCASSSFGLAGYLSYEQYFGPGTRLTVT.

The J gene is TRBJ2-7, the V gene TRBV7-8, with 15 bases fitting TRBD2. Germline loops: CDR1 SGHVS, CDR2 FQNEAQ. V lost 7 bases to trimming and J lost 0 bases; unmatched junction nucleotides: 10. The CDR3 length is 18 residues. The CDR3 here is CASIDPGLAGGSSYEQYF. CDR3 DNA: TGTGCCAGCATCGACCCGGGACTAGCGGGGGGTAGCTCCTACGAGCAGTACTTC. Variable domain in full (rest from reference TRBV7-8 and TRBJ2-7): GAGVSQSPRYKVAKRGQDVALRCDPISGHVSLFWYQQALGQGPEFLTYFQNEAQLDKSGLPSDRFFAERPEGSVSTLKIQRTQQEDSAVYLCASIDPGLAGGSSYEQYFGPGTRLTVT.

The CDR3, as DNA: TGTGCCAGCAGGGACAGGGGGCGTAATTCACCCCTCCACTTT. This codes for CASRDRGRNSPLHF. The chain recombines TRBV3-1 (or the pseudogene TRBV3-2) with TRBJ1-6, with 11 bases lining up with TRBD1. The germline gives CDR1 LGHDT, CDR2 YNNKEL (reference sequence). Losses at the gene ends were 6 bases for V and 6 bases for J; bases not matched to a gene: 1. The CDR3 sequence is 14 residues long.

The CDR3 bases are TGTGCCAGCACCCCAGTCATGAACACTGAAGCTTTCTTT. Protein sequence: CASTPVMNTEAFF. This sequence joins TRBV13 and TRBJ1-1; D not resolved. Looked up from germline, CDR1 is PRHDT and CDR2 is FYEKMQ (reference sequence). Trimming removed 7 bases from V and 0 bases from J, with 9 bases in between. This CDR3 region has 13 residues.